These 27 T cell receptor beta chains were all obtained from the same sample, sequenced in a study of blood T cell repertoires in COVID-19. TCRdb's copy holds only in-frame clones and misses some; the assay was immunoSEQ multiplex PCR. The sample comprises some 490,000 clones, 70% to 90% of which are singletons, and more than 7.5% rests with the top ten. The sample consisted of PBMCs or T cells enriched from blood (not recorded which). These TCRs come from a woman aged 60-75 years who had recovered from COVID-19.

The V call is TRBV6-2 or TRBV6-3, the J call TRBJ1-5; D remains ambiguous. Germline V gene sequence: CDR1 MNHEY, CDR2 SVGEGT. The CDR3 covers 12 residues. V lost 6 bases and J 6 bases, leaving 9 bases between the germline ends. The CDR3 region is CASSEIRQPQHF. DNA for the CDR3: TGTGCCAGCAGCGAGATTCGTCAGCCCCAGCATTTT.

This chain uses TRBV19 with TRBJ2-2; 7 bases match TRBD2. Germline lookup yields CDR1 LNHDA and CDR2 SQIVND (reference sequence). J gave up 9 bases and V 5 bases, and 9 bases lay outside the gene matches. This CDR3 comprises 14 residues. The CDR3 region has the DNA TGTGCCAGTAGTCGGGGGGACCCAAGGAGGGAGCTGTTTTTT. Protein sequence: CASSRGDPRRELFF.

This clone has only one observation. The rearrangement joins TRBV11-3 to TRBJ2-7, with D hard to call. This CDR3 spans 14 amino acids. The V end lost 5 bases, the J end lost 1 base, and 12 bases lay between the germline ends. Germline V gene data show CDR1 as SGHNT and CDR2 as YENEEA. In nucleotides, the CDR3 is TGTGCCAGCAGCCCCGACTGGGTTTCCTACGAGCAGTACTTC. Its protein product is CASSPDWVSYEQYF.

The rearrangement links TRBV3-1 (or the pseudogene TRBV3-2) to TRBJ1-1; D gene unclear. Germline V lookup: CDR1 LGHDT, CDR2 YNNKEL (reference sequence). Trimming took off 1 base at V and 3 bases at J, with 6 bases between the two ends. The CDR3 is made up of 13 amino acids. In DNA, the CDR3 is TGTGCCAGCAGCCAAGGGTCAGACACTGAAGCTTTCTTT. Its translation: CASSQGSDTEAFF.

This chain links TRBV18 with TRBJ1-1; tentatively, D is TRBD1 (5 bases). V was trimmed by 4 bases and J by 5 bases, leaving 14 bases between them. This CDR3 is 14 amino acids long. CDR1 and CDR2 from the germline V gene are KGHSH and LQKENI. The CDR3 region has the DNA TGTGCCAGCTCACAAACAGGTGGGGGGACTGAAGCTTTCTTT. It codes for CASSQTGGGTEAFF.

The CDR3 sequence is CSVPRGNTEAFF. The CDR3 coding sequence is TGCAGCGTTCCCAGGGGGAACACTGAAGCTTTCTTT. The chain links TRBV29-1 to TRBJ1-1; D is possibly TRBD1 (6 bases). The CDR3 covers 12 residues. Trimming removed 5 bases from V and 1 base from J, with 8 bases in between. Germline values: CDR1 SQVTM, CDR2 ANQGSEA.

V gene TRBV2 combines with J gene TRBJ1-4; D perhaps matches TRBD1 (6 bases). CDR3 length equals 15 residues. Per germline, CDR1 SNHLY and CDR2 FYNNEI. V lost 7 bases, J lost 10 bases, and 22 bases lay in between. As DNA, the CDR3 is TGTGCCAGCACCCCGGCCTGGACAGCTCTAGTAAAACTGTTTTTT. The encoded protein is CASTPAWTALVKLFF.

In its sample, this clone was seen once. V usage is TRBV27 and J usage is TRBJ2-5; 8 bases map to TRBD2. Germline V gives CDR1 MNHEY, CDR2 SMNVEV (reference sequence). V lost 6 bases, J lost 5 bases, and 5 bases stayed unmatched. The CDR3 spans 13 residues. This chain's CDR3 is CASRTGGQETQYF. The CDR3, as DNA: TGTGCCAGCAGAACGGGGGGGCAGGAGACCCAGTACTTC.

The chain has TRBV10-2 and TRBJ2-2, with a tentative D call TRBD2 (5 bases). With 8 bases removed from V and 5 bases from J, the gap between germline ends came to 15 bases. CDR1 is WSHSY and CDR2 is SAAADI in the germline V gene. The CDR3 extends over 14 amino acids. CDR3 residues: CASGLLAVTGELFF. CDR3 nucleotides: TGCGCCAGCGGTCTGCTAGCAGTGACCGGGGAGCTGTTTTTT.

This chain uses TRBV6-5 with TRBJ2-6; 7 bases map to TRBD1. Trimming at V came to 4 bases and at J to 4 bases, leaving 4 bases not matched to a gene. The CDR3 loop spans 15 amino acids. Per germline, CDR1 MNHEY and CDR2 SVGAGI. The CDR3 here is CASSSKGAGANVLTF. The CDR3 region has the DNA TGTGCCAGCAGTTCGAAGGGGGCAGGGGCCAACGTCCTGACTTTC.

With regard to this clone: Compared with germline, one end of the junction differs, possibly owing to a read error. The chain carries TRBV6-1 and TRBJ1-1, with a tentative D call TRBD1 (6 bases). This CDR3 is 14 amino acids long. Germline CDR1 reads MNHNS; CDR2 reads SASEGT. CDR3 sequence reads: CASGDDRLGTEAFF. The DNA for the CDR3 is TGTGCCAGCGGTGATGACAGGTTAGGTACTGAAGCTTTCTTT.

The chain uses TRBV5-1 and TRBJ1-5, with TRBD1 matching over 7 bases. Germline CDR1 SGHRS, CDR2 YFSETQ. The CDR3 is made up of 15 amino acids. Germline trimming cut 5 bases from V and 3 bases from J; bases unmatched to any gene: 8. CDR3 nucleotides: TGCGCCAGCAGTCCCGGGACAGAGCCCAATCAGCCCCAGCATTTT. This sequence encodes CASSPGTEPNQPQHF.

The V call is TRBV19, the J call TRBJ1-1; 9 bases are a match to TRBD1. V was pared by 3 bases and J by 2 bases, with 13 bases of the junction left unmatched. The germline gives CDR1 LNHDA, CDR2 SQIVND (reference sequence). The CDR3 has 18 residues. The CDR3 DNA sequence: TGTGCCAGTAGTATCGGGGTTACAGGGGGCCCGATCAACACTGAAGCTTTCTTT. It yields the protein CASSIGVTGGPINTEAFF.

This clone is a singleton in its sample. This chain joins TRBV15 and TRBJ1-1; 7 positions match TRBD1. The germline gives CDR1 LNHNV, CDR2 YYDKDF (reference sequence). V lost 5 bases, J lost 6 bases, and 6 bases stayed unmatched. The CDR3 loop spans 13 amino acids. In DNA, the CDR3 is TGTGCCACCAGCCGACAGGGCCGGGCTGAAGCTTTCTTT. Protein product: CATSRQGRAEAFF.

V and J are TRBV5-6 and TRBJ2-2, with a possible D match to TRBD1 (6 bases). V lost 4 bases and J 6 bases, leaving 10 bases between the germline ends. The CDR3 sequence is 13 residues long. CDR1 and CDR2 (germline): SGHDT, YYEEEE. This CDR3 reads CASSTPGAGELFF. CDR3 DNA: TGTGCCAGCAGCACACCAGGGGCCGGGGAGCTGTTTTTT.

The chain recombines TRBV3-1 (or the pseudogene TRBV3-2) with TRBJ2-2; D gene uncertain. Per the germline V gene, CDR1 is LGHDT and CDR2 is YNNKEL (reference sequence). This CDR3 region has 13 residues. With 4 bases removed from V and 5 bases from J, the gap between germline ends came to 8 bases. This CDR3 is CASSLRETGELFF. The CDR3 nucleotides read TGTGCCAGCAGCCTCCGAGAGACCGGGGAGCTGTTTTTT.

The chain joins TRBV7-2 to TRBJ2-3, with TRBD2 identical over 9 bases. V lost 1 base, J lost 5 bases, and 4 bases stayed unmatched. Germline loops: CDR1 SGHTA, CDR2 FQGNSA. CDR3 length: 15 amino acids. The chain's CDR3 is CASSLGGGAGDTQYF. The CDR3 coding sequence is TGTGCCAGCAGCTTAGGCGGGGGGGCCGGAGATACGCAGTATTTT.

This clone turned up a few times. CDR3 nucleotides: TGTGCCAGCAGCCGCAGTAGTAAGGGGGCGCGTCCCGGCCAAGAGACCCAGTACTTC. Encoded protein: CASSRSSKGARPGQETQYF. This chain uses TRBV9 with TRBJ2-5; 7 bases line up with TRBD1. This CDR3 is built from 19 residues. The J segment lost 1 base and the V segment lost 4 bases, leaving 19 bases of the junction unmatched. Germline values: CDR1 SGDLS, CDR2 YYNGEE. The full variable domain, in which reference TRBV9 and TRBJ2-5 provide the parts outside the CDR3, is DSGVTQTPKHLITATGQRVTLRCSPRSGDLSVYWYQQSLDQGLQFLIQYYNGEERAKGNILERFSAQQFPDLHSELNLSSLELGDSALYFCASSRSSKGARPGQETQYFGPGTRLLVL.

V gene TRBV3-1 (or the pseudogene TRBV3-2) combines with J gene TRBJ2-7, with a weak D call TRBD2 (5 bases). The CDR3 length is 14 residues. Germline values: CDR1 LGHDT, CDR2 YNNKEL (reference sequence). The ends were cut back, 4 bases at V and 6 bases at J, with 16 bases in the middle. In DNA, the CDR3 is TGTGCCAGCAGCCGAAAGACTCATGGAGGCGAGCAGTACTTC. It is translated as CASSRKTHGGEQYF.

This clone was observed a handful of times. The J gene is TRBJ2-7, the V gene TRBV10-1; the match to TRBD1 covers 10 bases. Germline V gene data show CDR1 as WNHNN and CDR2 as SYGVQD (reference sequence). V lost 7 bases, J lost 7 bases, and 7 bases stayed unmatched. The CDR3 contains 13 residues. The CDR3 spells CASNRQGAGEQYV. The DNA for the CDR3 is TGCGCCAGCAACCGACAGGGGGCGGGTGAGCAGTACGTC.

V usage is TRBV6-5 and J usage is TRBJ1-2; a weak D match, TRBD1 (5 bases). Trimming removed 10 bases at V and 4 bases at J, with 16 bases between. Germline assignment: CDR1 MNHEY and CDR2 SVGAGI. The CDR3 totals 13 residues. Written as DNA, the CDR3 is TGTGCCACATGTTGCAGGGATCCCTATGGCTACACCTTC. Protein product: CATCCRDPYGYTF.

This clone was seen a handful of times. The chain links TRBV27 to TRBJ1-6; unclear D gene. This CDR3 has 16 amino acids. Germline CDR1 reads MNHEY; CDR2 reads SMNVEV (reference sequence). With 4 bases removed from V and 3 bases from J, the gap between germline ends came to 13 bases. The CDR3 nucleotides are TGTGCCAGCAGTTCGACTTTTTTACTCTATAATTCACCCCTCCACTTT. It translates to CASSSTFLLYNSPLHF.

There are many counts of this clone. V usage is TRBV7-2 and J usage is TRBJ2-2; tentative D call: TRBD2 (6 bases). Trimming took off 5 bases at V and 6 bases at J, with 13 bases between the two ends. The CDR3 length is 14 residues. Germline CDR1 and CDR2: SGHTA and FQGNSA. The DNA of the CDR3 is TGTGCCAGCAGCCCGGGACTCATACCCGGGGAGCTGTTTTTT. As protein: CASSPGLIPGELFF.

This chain connects TRBV12-3 or TRBV12-4 to TRBJ2-7, with D possibly matching TRBD2 (5 bases). Trimming pared 6 bases from V and 7 bases from J, leaving 16 bases between. The CDR3 has 13 residues. Written as DNA, the CDR3 is TGTGCCAGCAGCTACAGAACCCGGGGAGAGCAGTACTTC. As protein: CASSYRTRGEQYF.

V and J are TRBV4-2 and TRBJ2-1; TRBD2 matches at 8 bases. CDR1 is LGHNA, CDR2 YNFKEQ, per germline. V shed 0 bases and J 8 bases; nucleotides not matched to a gene: 12. CDR3 length: 17 amino acids. The chain's CDR3 is CASSQDGAGASRDEQFF. CDR3 nucleotides: TGTGCCAGCAGCCAAGACGGAGCGGGGGCCTCGAGGGATGAGCAGTTCTTC.

This clone turned up a few times. Other DNA sequences in this specimen translate into the identical CDR3. V gene TRBV29-1 combines with J gene TRBJ1-1; D is unresolved. V was cut by 4 bases and J by 1 base, with 7 bases left in between. Germline values: CDR1 SQVTM, CDR2 ANQGSEA. The CDR3 covers 12 residues. The CDR3 nucleotides are TGCAGCGTTGTTAGAGGGAACACTGAAGCTTTCTTT. It yields the protein CSVVRGNTEAFF.

The J gene is TRBJ1-1, the V gene TRBV29-1; D ambiguous. With 3 bases removed from V and 8 bases from J, the gap between germline ends came to 10 bases. Germline-derived CDR1 and CDR2 are SQVTM and ANQGSEA. The length of the CDR3 is 11 residues. The CDR3 DNA is TGCAGCGTTGATTTTGGGCAGGAAGCTTTCTTT. It is translated as CSVDFGQEAFF.